The text below deals with one T cell receptor (beta chain). The entry originates in a study of identifying expanded T cells in peripheral blood. The table came from immunoSEQ multiplex PCR; TCRdb's copy has only in-frame clones and leaves some out. Among about 78,000 clones, roughly 81% were seen once, and the ten largest hold about 17%. Germline trimming cut 3 bases from V and 4 bases from J; bases unmatched to any gene: 9. This CDR3 has 15 amino acids. In germline, CDR1 is SGHRS, CDR2 YFSETQ. The origin of this receptor is a person aged 18 to 75 in good health. Sequenced: blood. The chain links TRBV5-1 to TRBJ2-5, with 7 positions matching TRBD1. The CDR3 here is CASSSQHRGPETQYF. The CDR3, as DNA: TGCGCCAGCAGCTCCCAACACAGGGGCCCAGAGACCCAGTACTTC.